Following are 23 T cell receptor beta chains from one sample sequenced in a study of cytomegalovirus exposure and HLA in healthy donors. The PCR employed 60 Vbeta primers together with 13 Jbeta primers. Repertoires were generated with immunoSEQ multiplex PCR, while TCRdb's copy carries only in-frame clones and drops some. The sample consists of around 170,000 clones, more than 60% of them appearing once. The sequenced sample consisted of PBMCs. Receptors were obtained from a man in his late teens or twenties in good health and CMV-seronegative.

This clone was seen more than once but under ten times. V gene TRBV7-9 combines with J gene TRBJ1-5, with 10 bases that match TRBD1. With 2 bases clipped from V and 5 bases from J, the junction kept 6 bases outside the gene matches. This CDR3 is 16 amino acids long. Germline-derived CDR1 and CDR2 are SEHNR and FQNEAQ (reference sequence). The CDR3 loop reads CASSLWSGTGDQPQHF. DNA of the CDR3: TGTGCCAGCAGCTTATGGTCCGGGACAGGGGATCAGCCCCAGCATTTT.

This clone has only one observation. This chain links TRBV18 with TRBJ1-5; no firm D call. The CDR3 consists of 13 residues. The germline V gene encodes CDR1 KGHSH and CDR2 LQKENI. Trimming shortened V by 2 bases and J by 10 bases, and 12 bases separated the two germline ends. CDR3 residues: CASSPSSTAPQHF. The CDR3 DNA reads as TGTGCCAGCTCACCAAGTTCTACCGCCCCCCAGCATTTT.

This clone appeared a single time. The rearrangement joins TRBV11-3 to TRBJ2-7; 9 bases line up with TRBD2. The junction had 3 bases not matched to a gene; V was cut back by 2 bases and J by 1 base. The CDR3 loop spans 15 amino acids. Germline V gene sequence: CDR1 SGHNT, CDR2 YENEEA. The DNA of the CDR3 is TGTGCCAGCAGCTTATTTAGCGGGAGATCCTACGAGCAGTACTTC. Translated: CASSLFSGRSYEQYF.

The chain joins TRBV19 to TRBJ2-7, with D possibly being TRBD2 (6 bases). CDR1 and CDR2 from the germline V gene are LNHDA and SQIVND (reference sequence). The CDR3 runs to 15 residues. Trimming pared 6 bases from V and 1 base from J, leaving 16 bases between. The CDR3 reads CASRPQLAGSYEQYF. The CDR3 DNA sequence: TGTGCCAGTAGACCACAACTAGCAGGTTCCTACGAGCAGTACTTC.

This chain connects TRBV28 to TRBJ1-1; possible D gene TRBD1, 6 bases. The CDR3 contains 12 residues. Germline V gene lookup returns CDR1 MDHEN and CDR2 SYDVKM. Trimming left V 3 bases short and J 10 bases short, with 12 bases between. As DNA, the CDR3 is TGTGCCAGCAGTTTGGGGCAGGGGAGAGCTTTCTTT. Amino acids: CASSLGQGRAFF.

The rearrangement uses TRBV7-8 and TRBJ1-2; a possible D gene is TRBD1 (6 bases). CDR3 length equals 14 residues. Germline CDR1 SGHVS, CDR2 FQNEAQ. With 3 bases removed from V and 6 bases from J, the gap between germline ends came to 14 bases. The CDR3 region has the DNA TGTGCCAGCAGCTTTTCCTCAGGGGAGCATGGCTACACCTTC. Encoded protein: CASSFSSGEHGYTF.

V is TRBV2 and J is TRBJ2-1; 7 bases agree with TRBD2. V lost 6 bases and J lost 8; bases outside the gene matches: 7. Looked up from germline, CDR1 is SNHLY and CDR2 is FYNNEI. The CDR3 is made up of 13 amino acids. The CDR3 spells CASRAGTTHEQFF. Written as DNA, the CDR3 is TGTGCCAGCAGAGCCGGGACTACGCATGAGCAGTTCTTC.

This clone occurred once. The chain joins TRBV7-9 to TRBJ2-5, with TRBD1 matching 10 bases. CDR1 and CDR2 (germline): SEHNR, FQNEAQ (reference sequence). CDR3 length: 17 residues. Losses at the gene ends were 1 base for V and 5 bases for J; bases not matched to a gene: 10. The chain's CDR3 is CASSLGRQGARQETQYF. CDR3 DNA: TGTGCCAGCAGCTTAGGAAGACAGGGGGCGCGGCAGGAGACCCAGTACTTC.

The chain is built from TRBV6-6 and TRBJ2-3; 8 bases are a match to TRBD2. The CDR3 runs to 14 residues. Germline CDR1 and CDR2: MNHNY and SVGAGI (reference sequence). With 5 bases clipped from V and 0 bases from J, the junction kept 1 base outside the gene matches. CDR3 sequence: CASSERGSTDTQYF. CDR3 in DNA: TGTGCCAGCAGTGAGCGGGGGAGCACAGATACGCAGTATTTT.

V is TRBV6-6 and J is TRBJ2-1; 9 positions agree with TRBD2. CDR3 length: 16 residues. The junction had 14 bases not matched to a gene; V was cut back by 10 bases and J by 4 bases. The germline CDR1 and CDR2 sequences are MNHNY and SVGAGI (reference sequence). CDR3 amino acids: CATIPLFSGGYNEQFF. Here the CDR3 DNA reads TGTGCCACAATACCCCTCTTTAGCGGGGGTTACAATGAGCAGTTCTTC.

The V call is TRBV6-5, the J call TRBJ2-1; 7 bases fit TRBD1. The V gene's germline CDR1 is MNHEY and CDR2 SVGAGI. The CDR3 sequence is 13 residues long. V shed 7 bases, J shed 7 bases, and the junction held 7 bases outside the gene matches. The CDR3 nucleotides are TGTGCCAGCACAACAGGGGTAAGGAATGAGCAGTTCTTC. Translation gives CASTTGVRNEQFF.

The chain recombines TRBV30 with TRBJ2-5; D possibly corresponds to TRBD1 (5 bases). Per germline, CDR1 GTSNPN and CDR2 SVGIG (reference sequence). The CDR3 loop spans 14 amino acids. Between the trimmed V and J ends, which lost 0 bases and 2 bases, there was a span of 10 bases. CDR3 sequence: CAWSVGREQETQYF. The CDR3 nucleotides read TGTGCCTGGAGTGTTGGCAGGGAACAAGAGACCCAGTACTTC.

This chain connects TRBV13 to TRBJ2-1, with TRBD2 matching 11 bases. In germline, CDR1 is PRHDT, CDR2 FYEKMQ (reference sequence). Trimming at V came to 5 bases and at J to 0 bases, leaving 15 bases not matched to a gene. This CDR3 has 20 amino acids. The CDR3: CASSPRLAGGPPSSYNEQFF. For the CDR3, the DNA is TGTGCCAGCAGCCCGCGCCTAGCGGGGGGCCCCCCAAGCTCCTACAATGAGCAGTTCTTC. Combining the CDR3 with reference TRBV13 and TRBJ2-1 gives the whole variable domain AAGVIQSPRHLIKEKRETATLKCYPIPRHDTVYWYQQGPGQDPQFLISFYEKMQSDKGSIPDRFSAQQFSDYHSELNMSSLELGDSALYFCASSPRLAGGPPSSYNEQFFGPGTRLTVL.

This clone showed up just once. The chain links TRBV4-2 to TRBJ2-7; 10 bases match TRBD1. Germline CDR1 is LGHNA and CDR2 is YNFKEQ. V lost 4 bases, J lost 4 bases, and 4 bases stayed unmatched. The CDR3 length is 14 residues. In nucleotides, the CDR3 is TGTGCCAGCAGCCCGACAGGGGGCGTTTACGAGCAGTACTTC. As protein: CASSPTGGVYEQYF.

The chain has TRBV7-2 and TRBJ2-1; 9 bases agree with TRBD2. The V segment lost 5 bases and the J segment 4 bases; nucleotides outside the gene matches: 6. Germline CDR1 is SGHTA and CDR2 is FQGNSA. The CDR3 has 15 residues. CDR3 coding DNA: TGTGCCAGCAGCAAGACTAGCGGAAATTACAATGAGCAGTTCTTC. It specifies CASSKTSGNYNEQFF. The full variable domain, with the rest looked up from reference TRBV7-2 and TRBJ2-1, is GAGVSQSPSNKVTEKGKDVELRCDPISGHTALYWYRQSLGQGLEFLIYFQGNSAPDKSGLPSDRFSAERTGGSVSTLTIQRTQQEDSAVYLCASSKTSGNYNEQFFGPGTRLTVL.

V is TRBV18 and J is TRBJ2-4, with 8 bases identical to TRBD1. V was clipped by 3 bases and J by 1 base; unmatched bases: 17. The CDR3 has 20 residues. Germline V lookup: CDR1 KGHSH, CDR2 LQKENI. The CDR3 region is CASSPSRVFPDREAKNIQYF. The CDR3 coding sequence is TGTGCCAGCTCACCCTCTAGAGTCTTCCCGGACAGGGAGGCCAAAAACATTCAGTACTTC.

The chain couples TRBV27 to TRBJ2-3; D possibly corresponds to TRBD2 (6 bases). V lost 5 bases and J lost 10, with 13 bases in between. CDR3 length: 12 residues. Germline V gives CDR1 MNHEY, CDR2 SMNVEV (reference sequence). Here the CDR3 DNA reads TGTGCCAGCAGTGGGGGGTTCGTCGCGCAGTATTTT. This sequence encodes CASSGGFVAQYF.

This sequence joins TRBV7-8 and TRBJ2-7, with 9 bases fitting TRBD1. Germline V gene sequence: CDR1 SGHVS, CDR2 FQNEAQ. The CDR3 sequence is 18 residues long. Losses at the gene ends were 0 bases for V and 3 bases for J; bases not matched to a gene: 12. CDR3 residues: CASSLARAGTGPLYEQYF. The CDR3 bases are TGTGCCAGCAGCTTAGCACGAGCCGGGACAGGGCCCCTCTACGAGCAGTACTTC.

The rearrangement links TRBV9 to TRBJ2-7, with 8 bases fitting TRBD1. J lost 5 bases, V lost 0 bases, and 10 bases had no gene match. Germline lookup yields CDR1 SGDLS and CDR2 YYNGEE. This CDR3 contains 16 residues. This CDR3 is CASSVGVTGGLDEQYF. CDR3 nucleotides: TGTGCCAGCAGCGTAGGAGTCACAGGGGGTCTCGACGAGCAGTACTTC.

The chain joins TRBV2 to TRBJ1-3; maybe TRBD1 (5 bases). V lost 5 bases to trimming and J lost 0 bases, with 11 bases between them. This CDR3 has 15 amino acids. Germline CDR1 is SNHLY and CDR2 is FYNNEI. The CDR3 here is CASSKTADSGNTIYF. DNA of the CDR3: TGTGCCAGCAGTAAGACAGCAGACTCTGGAAACACCATATATTTT.

In its sample, this clone was seen a few times. The rearrangement joins TRBV4-3 to TRBJ1-1; a possible D gene is TRBD1 (5 bases). The CDR3 runs 14 residues. The V end was cut by 1 base, the J end by 11 bases, with 17 bases between. The germline gives CDR1 LGHNA, CDR2 YSLEER. The CDR3 DNA follows: TGCGCCAGCAGCCAAGCTGACAGCCGCTCCGCCGCTTTCTTT. It codes for CASSQADSRSAAFF.

The CDR3 nucleotides are TGCAGCGTTGCGGACGGGGGCACAGATACGCAGTATTTT. Amino acid sequence: CSVADGGTDTQYF. The V gene is TRBV29-1, the J gene TRBJ2-3, with D maybe TRBD2 (5 bases). V lost 4 bases to trimming and J lost 1 base, with 9 bases between them. There are 13 residues in the CDR3. CDR1 SQVTM and CDR2 ANQGSEA come from the germline V gene.

The chain combines TRBV7-8 with TRBJ1-2; 9 bases align to TRBD1. The CDR3 totals 18 residues. J lost 0 bases, V lost 5 bases, and 13 bases had no gene match. The V gene's germline CDR1 is SGHVS and CDR2 FQNEAQ. This CDR3 reads CASSPQGTGTPANYGYTF. CDR3 DNA sequence: TGTGCCAGCAGCCCCCAGGGGACAGGGACGCCTGCTAACTATGGCTACACCTTC.